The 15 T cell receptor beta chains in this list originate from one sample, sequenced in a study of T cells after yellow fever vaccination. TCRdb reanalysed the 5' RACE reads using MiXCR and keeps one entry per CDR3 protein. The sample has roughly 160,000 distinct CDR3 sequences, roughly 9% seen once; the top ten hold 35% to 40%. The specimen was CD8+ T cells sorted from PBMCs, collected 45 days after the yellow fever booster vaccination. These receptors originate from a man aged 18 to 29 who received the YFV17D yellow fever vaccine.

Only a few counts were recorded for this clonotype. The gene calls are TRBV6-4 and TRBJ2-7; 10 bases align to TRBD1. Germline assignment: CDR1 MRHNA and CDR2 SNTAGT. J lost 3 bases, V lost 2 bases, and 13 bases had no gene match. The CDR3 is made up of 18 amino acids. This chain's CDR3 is CASSDDARGTGAFYEQYV. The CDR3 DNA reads TGTGCCAGCAGTGACGATGCCCGCGGGACAGGGGCCTTCTACGAGCAGTACGTC.

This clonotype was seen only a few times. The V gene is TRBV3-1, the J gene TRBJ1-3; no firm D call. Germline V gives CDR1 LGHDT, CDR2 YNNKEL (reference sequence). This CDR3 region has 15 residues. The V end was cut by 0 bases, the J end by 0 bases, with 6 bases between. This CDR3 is CASSQDLGSGNTIYF. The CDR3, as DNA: TGTGCCAGCAGCCAAGATCTGGGCTCTGGAAACACCATATATTTT.

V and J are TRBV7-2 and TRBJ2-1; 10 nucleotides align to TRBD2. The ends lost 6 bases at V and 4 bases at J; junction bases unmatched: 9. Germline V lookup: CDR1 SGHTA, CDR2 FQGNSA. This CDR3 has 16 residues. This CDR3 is CASSQVAGGRYNEQFF. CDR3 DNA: TGTGCCAGCAGTCAGGTAGCGGGGGGACGATACAATGAGCAGTTCTTC.

DNA of the CDR3: TGTGCCAGCAGCTTGGGACCCGAGCAGTACGTC. Translation gives CASSLGPEQYV. The chain is built from TRBV7-9 and TRBJ2-7, with D possibly called TRBD1 or TRBD2 (5 bases each). Germline lookup yields CDR1 SEHNR and CDR2 FQNEAQ (reference sequence). V was shortened by 3 bases and J by 6 bases, with 6 bases between the two germline ends. CDR3 size: 11 residues.

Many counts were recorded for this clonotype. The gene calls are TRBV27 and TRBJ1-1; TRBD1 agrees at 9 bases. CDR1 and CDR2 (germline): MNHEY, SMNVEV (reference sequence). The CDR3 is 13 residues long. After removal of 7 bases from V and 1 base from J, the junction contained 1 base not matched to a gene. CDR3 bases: TGTGCCAGCACGGGACAGGGGAACACTGAAGCTTTCTTT. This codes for CASTGQGNTEAFF.

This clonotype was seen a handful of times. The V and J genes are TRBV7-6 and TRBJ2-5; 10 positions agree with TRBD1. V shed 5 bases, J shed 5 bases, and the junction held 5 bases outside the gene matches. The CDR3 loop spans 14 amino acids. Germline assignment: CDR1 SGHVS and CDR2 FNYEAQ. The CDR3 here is CASSPGQGVETQYF. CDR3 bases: TGTGCCAGCAGCCCCGGACAGGGGGTTGAGACCCAGTACTTC.

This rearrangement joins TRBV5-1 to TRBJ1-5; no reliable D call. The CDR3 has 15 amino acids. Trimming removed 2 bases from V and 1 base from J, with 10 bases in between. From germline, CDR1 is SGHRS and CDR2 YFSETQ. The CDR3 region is CASSLGDASNQPQHF. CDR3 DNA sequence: TGCGCCAGCAGCTTAGGTGACGCGAGCAATCAGCCCCAGCATTTT. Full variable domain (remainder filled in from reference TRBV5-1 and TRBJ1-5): KAGVTQTPRYLIKTRGQQVTLSCSPISGHRSVSWYQQTPGQGLQFLFEYFSETQRNKGNFPGRFSGRQFSNSRSEMNVSTLELGDSALYLCASSLGDASNQPQHFGDGTRLSIL.

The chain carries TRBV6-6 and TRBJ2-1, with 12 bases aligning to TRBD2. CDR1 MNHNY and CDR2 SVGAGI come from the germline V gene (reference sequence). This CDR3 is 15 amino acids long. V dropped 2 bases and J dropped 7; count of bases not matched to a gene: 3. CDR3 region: CASSYLAGGGNEQFF. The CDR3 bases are TGTGCCAGCAGTTACCTAGCGGGGGGGGGTAATGAGCAGTTCTTC.

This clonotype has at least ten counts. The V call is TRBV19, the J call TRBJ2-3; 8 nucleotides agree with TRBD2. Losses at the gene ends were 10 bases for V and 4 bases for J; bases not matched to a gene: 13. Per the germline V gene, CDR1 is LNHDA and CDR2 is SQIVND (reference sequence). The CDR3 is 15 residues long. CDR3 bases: TGTGCCACCACCCTTCGGGCGGGGGGTGCAGATACGCAGTATTTT. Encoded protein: CATTLRAGGADTQYF.

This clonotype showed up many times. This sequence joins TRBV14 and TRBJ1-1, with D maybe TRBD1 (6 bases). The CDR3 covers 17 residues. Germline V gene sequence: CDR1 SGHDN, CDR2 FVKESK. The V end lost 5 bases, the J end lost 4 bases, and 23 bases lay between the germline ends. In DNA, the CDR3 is TGTGCCAGCAGCTCTATTTACGAAGGGGGGACGGGCACTGAAGCTTTCTTT. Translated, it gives CASSSIYEGGTGTEAFF.

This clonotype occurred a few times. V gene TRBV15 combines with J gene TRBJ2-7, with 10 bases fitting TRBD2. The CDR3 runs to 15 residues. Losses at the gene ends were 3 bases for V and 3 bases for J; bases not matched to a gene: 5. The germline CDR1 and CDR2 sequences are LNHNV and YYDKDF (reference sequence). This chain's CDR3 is CATSSPGTSDYEQYF. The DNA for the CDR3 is TGTGCCACCAGCAGCCCCGGGACTAGCGACTACGAGCAGTACTTC. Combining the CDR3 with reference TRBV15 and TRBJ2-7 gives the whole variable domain DAMVIQNPRYQVTQFGKPVTLSCSQTLNHNVMYWYQQKSSQAPKLLFHYYDKDFNNEADTPDNFQSRRPNTSFCFLDIRSPGLGDTAMYLCATSSPGTSDYEQYFGPGTRLTVT.

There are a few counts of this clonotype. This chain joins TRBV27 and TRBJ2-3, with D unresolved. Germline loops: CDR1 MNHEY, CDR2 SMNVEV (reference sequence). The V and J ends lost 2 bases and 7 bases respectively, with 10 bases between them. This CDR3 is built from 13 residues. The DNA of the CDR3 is TGTGCCAGCAGTTTACCTTCGTTACATACGCAGTATTTT. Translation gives CASSLPSLHTQYF.

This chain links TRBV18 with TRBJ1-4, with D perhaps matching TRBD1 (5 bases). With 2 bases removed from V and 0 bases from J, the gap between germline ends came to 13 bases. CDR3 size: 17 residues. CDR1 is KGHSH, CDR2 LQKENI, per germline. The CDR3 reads CASSPLGTAATNEKLFF. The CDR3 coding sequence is TGTGCCAGCTCACCATTGGGGACGGCAGCAACTAATGAAAAACTGTTTTTT.

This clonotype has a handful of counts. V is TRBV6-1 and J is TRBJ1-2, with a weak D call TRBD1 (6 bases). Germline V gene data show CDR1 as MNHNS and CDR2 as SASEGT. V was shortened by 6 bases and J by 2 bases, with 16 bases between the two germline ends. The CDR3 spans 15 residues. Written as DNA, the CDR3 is TGTGCCAGCAGGATGGGGCGGGGGGCAAACTATGGCTACACCTTC. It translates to CASRMGRGANYGYTF.

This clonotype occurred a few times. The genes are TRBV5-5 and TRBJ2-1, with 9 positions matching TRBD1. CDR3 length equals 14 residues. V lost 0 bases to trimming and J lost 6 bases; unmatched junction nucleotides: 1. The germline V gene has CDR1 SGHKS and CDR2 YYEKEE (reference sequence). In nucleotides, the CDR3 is TGTGCCAGCAGCTTGGGGACAGGGGCCAATGAGCAGTTCTTC. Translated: CASSLGTGANEQFF.